This T cell receptor (beta chain) was captured in a study of cytomegalovirus exposure and HLA in healthy donors. The CDR3 is 14 residues long. With 2 bases removed from V and 0 bases from J, the gap between germline ends came to 5 bases. Germline CDR1 is GTSNPN and CDR2 is SVGIG (reference sequence). Primers included in the PCR were 60 Vbeta and 13 Jbeta primers. Method: immunoSEQ multiplex PCR; TCRdb's copy keeps in-frame clones and lacks some. The data contain over 150,000 clones, approximately 74% of them singletons. This receptor was obtained from a young man in good health and CMV-seronegative. The sequencing sample was made of PBMCs. This rearrangement joins TRBV30 to TRBJ2-6; D remains unclear. For the CDR3, the DNA is TGTGCCTGGAGTCACTCCTCTGGGGCCAACGTCCTGACTTTC. It translates to CAWSHSSGANVLTF.